Listed below are T cell receptor beta chains from one sample, sequenced in a study. TCRdb fed the 5' RACE reads into MiXCR, producing one record per CDR3 protein. This sample has 6,500 to 9,000 distinct CDR3 sequences, with approximately 67% found just once. The sample consisted of tumor-infiltrating naive CD4+ T cells sorted from the breast tumor. The receptors derive from a female donor with breast cancer. Both conserved end residues are part of each CDR3. D genes are given only for firm matches.

>TRBV5-1|-|TRBJ1-1|16
CASSSDHMTANTEAFF
>TRBV5-1|TRBD1|TRBJ2-1|16
CASSFPTGGSYNEQFF
>TRBV5-5|-|TRBJ1-5|15
CASSPQGLGNQPQHF
>TRBV5-1|-|TRBJ1-1|14
CASSSGQPNTEAFF
>TRBV29-1|TRBD1|TRBJ2-2|14
CSGKGTGGPRELFF
>TRBV20-1|TRBD1|TRBJ2-3|13
CSARRTGLGTQYF
>TRBV20-1|-|TRBJ1-2|14
CSAKSGGEIYGYTF
>TRBV20-1|-|TRBJ2-5|11
CSARNQETQYF
>TRBV11-3|TRBD1|TRBJ1-6|14
CASAPGTGASPLHF
>TRBV5-1|-|TRBJ2-3|16
CASSLLEGPGTDTQYF
>TRBV6-1|TRBD2|TRBJ2-1|15
CAGSAGRSSYNEQFF
>TRBV5-6|-|TRBJ1-1|15
CASSPNWGLNTEAFF
>TRBV7-7|-|TRBJ2-1|13
CASSLEGSASQFF
>TRBV4-1|-|TRBJ1-6|16
CASSQVLAVKESPLHF
>TRBV7-9|-|TRBJ1-1|14
CASSLSYRNTEAFF
>TRBV9|TRBD2|TRBJ2-1|17
CASSSRPGAGEYNEQFF
>TRBV12-3/TRBV12-4|-|TRBJ1-1|15
CASSSTQRRGTEAFF
>TRBV4-1|-|TRBJ1-6|15
CASSQDLRGRSPLHF